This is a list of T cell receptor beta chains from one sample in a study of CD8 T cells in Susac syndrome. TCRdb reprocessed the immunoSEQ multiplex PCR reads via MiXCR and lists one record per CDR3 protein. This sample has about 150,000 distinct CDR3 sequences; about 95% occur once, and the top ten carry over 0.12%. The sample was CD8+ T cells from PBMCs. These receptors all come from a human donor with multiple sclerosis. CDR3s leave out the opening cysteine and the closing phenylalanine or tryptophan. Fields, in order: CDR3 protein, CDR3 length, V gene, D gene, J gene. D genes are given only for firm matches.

CDR3: AWNRENTEAF
length: 10
V: TRBV30
D: -
J: TRBJ1-1

CDR3: ASRGRSGGFWTGELF
length: 15
V: TRBV2
D: TRBD2
J: TRBJ2-2

CDR3: ASSLPASYEQY
length: 11
V: TRBV7-9
D: -
J: TRBJ2-7

CDR3: ASSLAESNYGYT
length: 12
V: TRBV11-2
D: -
J: TRBJ1-2

CDR3: ASSLTDLNTEAF
length: 12
V: TRBV12-3/TRBV12-4
D: -
J: TRBJ1-1

CDR3: ASSFQGSNQPQH
length: 12
V: TRBV12-3/TRBV12-4
D: -
J: TRBJ1-5

CDR3: ASKGATEAF
length: 9
V: TRBV27
D: TRBD1
J: TRBJ1-1

CDR3: ASSLVPVGGAF
length: 11
V: TRBV12-3/TRBV12-4
D: -
J: TRBJ1-1

CDR3: ASSPGSRAWDTQY
length: 13
V: TRBV13
D: -
J: TRBJ2-3

CDR3: ASSVGAVNTEAF
length: 12
V: TRBV9
D: -
J: TRBJ1-1

CDR3: ASSFRQGVVNEQF
length: 13
V: TRBV14
D: TRBD1
J: TRBJ2-1

CDR3: ASSHYTYNEQF
length: 11
V: TRBV16
D: -
J: TRBJ2-1

CDR3: ASSWNPPPGQLDTQY
length: 15
V: TRBV6-5
D: -
J: TRBJ2-3

CDR3: ASNTGEVYGQPQH
length: 13
V: TRBV7-2
D: TRBD1
J: TRBJ1-5

CDR3: ASSFAGAPSGYT
length: 12
V: TRBV12-3/TRBV12-4
D: -
J: TRBJ1-2

CDR3: ASSQGVQY
length: 8
V: TRBV7-8
D: -
J: TRBJ2-5

CDR3: SVDGGGSSYNEQF
length: 13
V: TRBV29-1
D: TRBD2
J: TRBJ2-1

CDR3: ASSGLAGGREQF
length: 12
V: TRBV2
D: TRBD2
J: TRBJ2-1

CDR3: ASMRGSYSYNEQF
length: 13
V: TRBV19
D: TRBD2
J: TRBJ2-1

CDR3: ASRGQGNYGYT
length: 11
V: TRBV27
D: TRBD1
J: TRBJ1-2

CDR3: ASSLVGRDNEQF
length: 12
V: TRBV13
D: -
J: TRBJ2-1

CDR3: SVGEEYSGELF
length: 11
V: TRBV29-1
D: -
J: TRBJ2-2

CDR3: SARTEDTGNSPLH
length: 13
V: TRBV20-1
D: -
J: TRBJ1-6

CDR3: ASSLLTGENIQY
length: 12
V: TRBV5-1
D: TRBD1
J: TRBJ2-4

CDR3: ASSQEARAVEEQY
length: 13
V: TRBV3-1
D: -
J: TRBJ2-7

CDR3: ATGRGTGSSYEQY
length: 13
V: TRBV6-5
D: TRBD1
J: TRBJ2-7

CDR3: ASIGGRGGYT
length: 10
V: TRBV12-3/TRBV12-4
D: -
J: TRBJ1-2

CDR3: ASSASATLSSYNEQF
length: 15
V: TRBV6-4
D: -
J: TRBJ2-1

CDR3: AISEDTGATQH
length: 11
V: TRBV10-3
D: -
J: TRBJ1-5

CDR3: SVATGVGNEQF
length: 11
V: TRBV29-1
D: TRBD1
J: TRBJ2-1

CDR3: ASSLSLSDTQY
length: 11
V: TRBV7-3
D: -
J: TRBJ2-3

CDR3: AWSVGQSYEQY
length: 11
V: TRBV30
D: TRBD1
J: TRBJ2-7

CDR3: SVDRNTGELF
length: 10
V: TRBV29-1
D: -
J: TRBJ2-2

CDR3: AWSLDGYT
length: 8
V: TRBV30
D: -
J: TRBJ1-2

CDR3: ASSIDSTTAVGYEQF
length: 15
V: TRBV19
D: -
J: TRBJ2-1

CDR3: ASSLVLAGTDTQY
length: 13
V: TRBV12-3/TRBV12-4
D: TRBD2
J: TRBJ2-3

CDR3: ASSYSGTGVGNYGYT
length: 15
V: TRBV6-5
D: TRBD1
J: TRBJ1-2

CDR3: ASSAQRVLNTEAF
length: 13
V: TRBV4-1
D: -
J: TRBJ1-1

CDR3: SVSGQGISGYT
length: 11
V: TRBV29-1
D: TRBD1
J: TRBJ1-2

CDR3: SATSWDSNQPQH
length: 12
V: TRBV20-1
D: TRBD1
J: TRBJ1-5

CDR3: ASSLGTLGNTIY
length: 12
V: TRBV7-9
D: -
J: TRBJ1-3

CDR3: SARGLPGPEGSPLH
length: 14
V: TRBV20-1
D: -
J: TRBJ1-6

CDR3: ASSLDGTEAF
length: 10
V: TRBV5-4
D: -
J: TRBJ1-1

CDR3: ASSARDSPNTEAF
length: 13
V: TRBV7-9
D: -
J: TRBJ1-1

CDR3: ASSLERGLSYEQY
length: 13
V: TRBV4-1
D: -
J: TRBJ2-7

CDR3: ASKNGLAGLNEQF
length: 13
V: TRBV7-9
D: TRBD2
J: TRBJ2-1

CDR3: SVEVRQTGIYNEQF
length: 14
V: TRBV29-1
D: TRBD1
J: TRBJ2-1

CDR3: AWSQGGAYEQY
length: 11
V: TRBV30
D: -
J: TRBJ2-7

CDR3: ASSHGKQGLPDTEAF
length: 15
V: TRBV9
D: -
J: TRBJ1-1

CDR3: AWVSTGLLANYGYT
length: 14
V: TRBV30
D: -
J: TRBJ1-2

CDR3: ASTYGDTQY
length: 9
V: TRBV5-1
D: -
J: TRBJ2-3

CDR3: ASSPPGRNEQF
length: 11
V: TRBV3-1
D: -
J: TRBJ2-1

CDR3: ATISGANVLT
length: 10
V: TRBV2
D: -
J: TRBJ2-6

CDR3: ASSLEGVWTEAF
length: 12
V: TRBV11-2
D: -
J: TRBJ1-1

CDR3: SARQGASQPQH
length: 11
V: TRBV20-1
D: TRBD1
J: TRBJ1-5

CDR3: ASSEEQGSNNEQF
length: 13
V: TRBV7-9
D: TRBD1
J: TRBJ2-1

CDR3: AWSQGVGTNEQF
length: 12
V: TRBV30
D: TRBD1
J: TRBJ2-1